This T cell receptor (beta chain) stems from a study of naive and memory T cell subsets. The beta constant-region primer was an equimolar mix of two oligonucleotides covering TRBC1 and TRBC2. The ligated cDNA underwent four PCR rounds using SP2 and nested alpha and beta constant-region primers. Ligation attached a single-stranded oligonucleotide with a 12-nucleotide UMI and the SP2 primer to the cDNA 3' end. TCRdb reanalysed the UMI-ligation and nested PCR reads using MiXCR and keeps one entry per CDR3 protein. The table shows just over 80,000 distinct CDR3 sequences, with about 9.9% occurring only once. Four subsets defined by CD45RA and CD27 were sorted after CD3, CD4, CD8 and live/dead staining. About this clonotype: Its antigen remains unidentified. This may arise from a read error, as a much more abundant clone is one base away.

Study results and limitations: In naive cells, over 95% of TCR sequences were seen only once. Diversity fell and Gini index rose from naive through CM, EM, EMRA.

The sequence was collected from a human donor in good health. Sequences were obtained from naive CD8+ T cells from blood.

The CDR3 sequence: CDSSLGQGRYEQYF. The DNA of the CDR3 is TGTGACAGCAGCCTCGGACAGGGACGATACGAGCAGTACTTC. The V gene is TRBV3-1, the J gene TRBJ2-7; 8 nucleotides agree with TRBD1. The CDR3 has 14 amino acids. CDR1 LGHDT and CDR2 YNNKEL come from the germline V gene (reference sequence).